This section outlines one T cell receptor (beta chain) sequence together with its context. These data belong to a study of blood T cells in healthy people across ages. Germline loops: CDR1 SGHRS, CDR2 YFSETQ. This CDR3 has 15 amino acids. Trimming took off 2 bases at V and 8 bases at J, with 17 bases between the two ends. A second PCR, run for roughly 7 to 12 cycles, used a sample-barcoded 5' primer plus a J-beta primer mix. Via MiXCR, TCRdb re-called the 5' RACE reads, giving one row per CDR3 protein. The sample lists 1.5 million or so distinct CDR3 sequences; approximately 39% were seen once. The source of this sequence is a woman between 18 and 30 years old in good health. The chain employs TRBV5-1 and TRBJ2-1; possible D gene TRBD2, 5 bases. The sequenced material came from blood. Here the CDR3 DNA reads TGCGCCAGCAGCTTTGGCCCTCCGGGATCCGATGAGCAGTTCTTC. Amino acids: CASSFGPPGSDEQFF.